This TCR beta chain was documented in a study of blood T cell repertoires in COVID-19. CDR1 SGDLS and CDR2 YYNGEE come from the germline V gene. Trimming at V came to 0 bases and at J to 3 bases, leaving 8 bases not matched to a gene. The CDR3 contains 17 residues. Libraries were prepared by immunoSEQ multiplex PCR; TCRdb keeps only in-frame clonotypes and omits some of them. The data show just over 350,000 clones, with roughly 87% seen just once and 2.5% to 3% held by the top ten. The receptor was isolated from a woman in her twenties or thirties who had recovered from COVID-19. The rearrangement joins TRBV9 to TRBJ1-2; 10 bases are a match to TRBD1. Sequenced input: PBMCs or T cells enriched from blood (not recorded which). The CDR3 nucleotides are TGTGCCAGCAGCGTAGCTCTCGAGGACAGGGGGTACTATGGCTACACCTTC. Protein product: CASSVALEDRGYYGYTF.